Reported below is one T cell receptor (beta chain). This specimen belongs to a study of blood T cell repertoires in COVID-19. Study background: Spain, Italy and the United States supplied samples that represented acute and convalescent COVID-19. T cells, B-cell-depleted T cells, or PBMCs supplied cDNA or gDNA.

Germline CDR1 is MGHRA and CDR2 is YSYEKL. J gave up 5 bases and V 4 bases, and 3 bases lay outside the gene matches. The CDR3 consists of 16 residues. Authors' analysis steps: Amplification of reference gene primers was used by the study to estimate nucleated cell counts. Profiling relied on immunoSEQ multiplex PCR, and the TCRdb table lists in-frame clones only, not all of them. The V and J calls and the clone size are those of that table, but D and trimming were determined from the DNA. The sample shows some 170,000 clones, 90% of them seen only once. This TCR was recovered from a man in his 60s with active or convalescent COVID-19. The chain couples TRBV4-1 to TRBJ2-2, with 14 nucleotides matching TRBD2. Sequencing input: peripheral blood. CDR3 amino acids: CASSLGLAGATGELFF. CDR3 in DNA: TGCGCCAGCAGCCTGGGACTAGCGGGAGCTACCGGGGAGCTGTTTTTT.